This T cell receptor beta chain derives from a study of T cell responses to AZD1222 COVID-19 vaccine. Study at large: The study pooled second doses at about 4 or about 12 weeks. Regarding the study as a whole: Once two AZD1222 doses were given, Spike-specific TCR breadth and depth went up. Repertoire sampling occurred only after the peak T cell response. There were mostly white British donors and more females than males, and clonal diversity was possibly underestimated.

The method was immunoSEQ multiplex PCR; TCRdb's version includes in-frame clones alone and lacks a portion of them. The data show some 130,000 clones, with roughly 90% seen just once and approximately 3% held by the top ten. Between the trimmed V and J ends, which lost 2 bases and 0 bases, there was a span of 8 bases. CDR1 SGHTA and CDR2 FQGTGA come from the germline V gene. CDR3 length: 15 amino acids. With respect to this clone: The antigen remains unidentified.

Sample: peripheral blood, taken on day 0 of AZD1222 vaccination. The TCR sequence derives from an adult in good health. The rearrangement joins TRBV7-3 to TRBJ1-3, with D tentatively TRBD1 (5 bases). CDR3 in amino acids: CASSLSTDSGNTIYF. CDR3 DNA sequence: TGTGCCAGCAGCTTATCGACAGACTCTGGAAACACCATATATTTT.